A single sample is the source of the 21 T cell receptor beta chains below, sequenced in a study of identical twins (dated by TCRdb to 2016 to 2017). The library was generated by 5' RACE. Instrument used: Illumina HiSeq 2000. Using fastp trimming at Q25 and MiXCR clonotype assembly, TCRdb reanalyzed the public sequencing data and kept in-frame beta chains. CDR3 protein duplicates are merged, each entry listing the most common genes and DNA. The sample data list some 660,000 distinct CDR3 sequences, and under 9% of these were observed just once. Clones ranked in the top ten supply around 0.98% of the sample. Another study also made use of these data, one on yellow fever vaccine responses in identical twins.

Sequencing was carried out using PBMCs. The source is a woman in her late teens or twenties in good health.

Only a few counts were recorded for this clonotype. The J gene is TRBJ2-3, the V gene TRBV7-2; D unresolved. The CDR3 spans 15 residues. The germline gives CDR1 SGHTA, CDR2 FQGNSA. Deletions cut 1 base from V and 8 bases from J, with 16 bases between. CDR3: CASSLGAPSSSTQYF. The CDR3 DNA reads TGTGCCAGCAGCTTAGGAGCGCCTTCGTCTTCTACGCAGTATTTT.

The gene calls are TRBV18 and TRBJ2-2; a weak D match, TRBD1 (6 bases). The CDR3 consists of 18 residues. In germline, CDR1 is KGHSH, CDR2 LQKENI. Trimming shortened V by 8 bases and J by 2 bases, and 24 bases separated the two germline ends. DNA of the CDR3: TGTGCCAGCAAAGACAGGTCAACAATCTGGGGAAACACCGGGGAGCTGTTTTTT. This translates into CASKDRSTIWGNTGELFF.

This clonotype was observed many times. The rearrangement joins TRBV13 to TRBJ2-7; TRBD2 might be the D (5 bases). Trimming stripped 6 bases from V and 4 bases from J, with 16 bases between. Germline V CDR1 and CDR2: PRHDT, FYEKMQ (reference sequence). The CDR3 is 14 residues long. This CDR3 reads CASSFKPSGYEQYF. The DNA for the CDR3 is TGTGCCAGCAGTTTTAAGCCCTCGGGGTACGAGCAGTACTTC.

This clonotype turned up a few times. The chain's CDR3 is CSVQGGGETQYF. The CDR3 nucleotides read TGCAGCGTCCAAGGAGGGGGAGAGACCCAGTACTTC. V is TRBV29-1 and J is TRBJ2-5; D might be TRBD1 or TRBD2, each matching 6 bases. Germline values: CDR1 SQVTM, CDR2 ANQGSEA. The CDR3 is 12 residues long. Trimming removed 6 bases at V and 4 bases at J, with 12 bases between. Variable domain in full (rest from reference TRBV29-1 and TRBJ2-5): SAVISQKPSRDICQRGTSLTIQCQVDSQVTMMFWYRQQPGQSLTLIATANQGSEATYESGFVIDKFPISRPNLTFSTLTVSNMSPEDSSIYLCSVQGGGETQYFGPGTRLLVL.

This clonotype appeared a few times. The genes are TRBV5-1 and TRBJ1-2; D not certain. Trimming took off 2 bases at V and 2 bases at J, with 16 bases between the two ends. This CDR3 has 16 amino acids. From germline, CDR1 is SGHRS and CDR2 YFSETQ. CDR3: CASSFFAENLNYGYTF. For the CDR3, the DNA is TGCGCCAGCAGCTTCTTCGCGGAAAACCTGAACTATGGCTACACCTTC.

CDR3 sequence reads: CASSFGAGTEAFF. The DNA for the CDR3 is TGTGCCAGCAGCTTTGGGGCCGGCACTGAAGCTTTCTTT. The chain couples TRBV5-5 to TRBJ1-1; D is perhaps TRBD1 (5 bases). The length of the CDR3 is 13 residues. The germline V gene has CDR1 SGHKS and CDR2 YYEKEE (reference sequence). Trimming removed 2 bases at V and 4 bases at J, with 9 bases between. The full variable domain, with the rest looked up from reference TRBV5-5 and TRBJ1-1, is DAGVTQSPTHLIKTRGQQVTLRCSPISGHKSVSWYQQVLGQGPQFIFQYYEKEERGRGNFPDRFSARQFPNYSSELNVNALLLGDSALYLCASSFGAGTEAFFGQGTRLTVV.

This clonotype was detected only a few times. This chain links TRBV19 with TRBJ2-7; 8 nucleotides agree with TRBD1. V lost 2 bases, J lost 6 bases, and 3 bases stayed unmatched. The CDR3 has 13 residues. Germline V gene sequence: CDR1 LNHDA, CDR2 SQIVND (reference sequence). The CDR3 reads CASSIRTGSEQYF. The CDR3 bases are TGTGCCAGTAGTATACGGACAGGGAGCGAGCAGTACTTC.

This chain connects TRBV28 to TRBJ2-3; D is perhaps TRBD2 (5 bases). V shed 4 bases and J shed 7 bases, with 12 bases lying between them. The CDR3 spans 13 residues. CDR1 and CDR2 (germline): MDHEN, SYDVKM. The CDR3 loop is CASSSPLANTQYF. The CDR3, as DNA: TGTGCCAGCAGTTCACCTCTAGCCAATACGCAGTATTTT.

Here the CDR3 reads CASRAGTGGGEQYF. In DNA form, the CDR3 reads TGTGCCAGCAGGGCCGGGACAGGGGGCGGTGAGCAGTACTTC. The V gene is TRBV6-1, the J gene TRBJ2-7, with TRBD1 matching over 12 bases. The V and J ends lost 6 bases and 7 bases, in that order; junction bases with no gene match: 7. The CDR3 spans 14 residues. Germline V gene sequence: CDR1 MNHNS, CDR2 SASEGT.

This clonotype was seen more than once but under ten times. This chain joins TRBV20-1 and TRBJ2-7, with 7 bases that match TRBD2. Looked up from germline, CDR1 is DFQATT and CDR2 is SNEGSKA (reference sequence). V lost 2 bases to trimming and J lost 4 bases; unmatched junction nucleotides: 8. The CDR3 contains 14 residues. CDR3 sequence reads: CSARWEGTSYEQYF. Written as DNA, the CDR3 is TGCAGTGCTAGATGGGAGGGGACTTCTTACGAGCAGTACTTC.

This clonotype was seen ten or more times. The rearrangement joins TRBV7-8 to TRBJ2-7; no reliable D call. The V end was cut by 1 base, the J end by 5 bases, with 6 bases between. This CDR3 has 12 residues. Germline CDR1 SGHVS, CDR2 FQNEAQ. CDR3 in amino acids: CASSLVGDEQYF. The CDR3 DNA follows: TGTGCCAGCAGCTTAGTAGGAGACGAGCAGTACTTC.

In its sample, this clonotype was seen many times. The V and J genes are TRBV5-1 and TRBJ2-1; 7 positions agree with TRBD1. CDR1 is SGHRS, CDR2 YFSETQ, per germline. Trimming removed 0 bases from V and 7 bases from J; junction bases left unmatched: 1. This CDR3 comprises 13 residues. The CDR3 loop is CASSLGDSNEQFF. DNA of the CDR3: TGCGCCAGCAGCTTGGGGGACAGTAATGAGCAGTTCTTC. The whole variable domain, filled in from reference TRBV5-1 and TRBJ2-1, reads KAGVTQTPRYLIKTRGQQVTLSCSPISGHRSVSWYQQTPGQGLQFLFEYFSETQRNKGNFPGRFSGRQFSNSRSEMNVSTLELGDSALYLCASSLGDSNEQFFGPGTRLTVL.

V is TRBV3-1 and J is TRBJ2-7; a possible D gene is TRBD2 (5 bases). The CDR3 is 13 residues long. Trimming removed 4 bases at V and 6 bases at J, with 13 bases between. Germline V gene lookup returns CDR1 LGHDT and CDR2 YNNKEL (reference sequence). CDR3 protein: CASSLEGKGEQYF. The CDR3 region has the DNA TGTGCCAGCAGCCTCGAGGGAAAGGGCGAGCAGTACTTC.

This sequence joins TRBV7-2 and TRBJ2-7; D perhaps matches TRBD1 (6 bases). Trimming pared 3 bases from V and 0 bases from J, leaving 18 bases between. This CDR3 has 17 residues. Germline CDR1 SGHTA, CDR2 FQGNSA. CDR3 nucleotide sequence: TGTGCCAGCAGCTTCACCTTAGGGGGACACTCCTCCTACGAGCAGTACTTC. This encodes CASSFTLGGHSSYEQYF.

V gene TRBV29-1 combines with J gene TRBJ2-7; 8 positions match TRBD1. The CDR3 is 14 residues long. J lost 6 bases, V lost 6 bases, and 13 bases had no gene match. Germline CDR1 reads SQVTM; CDR2 reads ANQGSEA. The DNA for the CDR3 is TGCAGCGTCCACCTAACCGGGACAGGCAGCGAGCAGTACTTC. It specifies CSVHLTGTGSEQYF.

This clonotype was observed a few times. V is TRBV7-2 and J is TRBJ2-7; D is possibly TRBD2 (6 bases). The CDR3 runs to 15 residues. Looked up from germline, CDR1 is SGHTA and CDR2 is FQGNSA. Deletions cut 1 base from V and 7 bases from J, with 17 bases between. DNA for the CDR3: TGTGCCAGCAGCTTAGTTGGGACTGGAGAAGGGGAGCAGTACTTC. Translation gives CASSLVGTGEGEQYF.

This clonotype was counted only a few times. The genes are TRBV5-6 and TRBJ2-2; no clear D. Trimming pared 0 bases from V and 1 base from J, leaving 16 bases between. This CDR3 spans 18 amino acids. From germline, CDR1 is SGHDT and CDR2 YYEEEE. The CDR3 spells CASSLEGMWVLNTGELFF. The CDR3 DNA reads TGTGCCAGCAGCTTGGAAGGAATGTGGGTCTTGAACACCGGGGAGCTGTTTTTT.

The chain couples TRBV7-8 to TRBJ2-1; the match to TRBD1 covers 8 bases. This CDR3 contains 18 residues. Trimming removed 4 bases from V and 0 bases from J; junction bases left unmatched: 11. The germline CDR1 and CDR2 sequences are SGHVS and FQNEAQ. The CDR3 loop is CASSYPRWTGSSYNEQFF. DNA for the CDR3: TGTGCCAGCAGCTACCCTCGCTGGACAGGGAGCTCCTACAATGAGCAGTTCTTC.

This chain connects TRBV4-3 to TRBJ1-1; D unresolved. The CDR3 totals 15 residues. Per germline, CDR1 LGHNA and CDR2 YSLEER. V lost 1 base to trimming and J lost 0 bases, with 9 bases between them. The CDR3 DNA sequence: TGCGCCAGCAGCCAAGCCGCGGGCATGAACACTGAAGCTTTCTTT. It translates to CASSQAAGMNTEAFF.

Ten or more counts support this clonotype. The rearrangement joins TRBV7-2 to TRBJ2-7; 8 nucleotides align to TRBD1. In germline, CDR1 is SGHTA, CDR2 FQGNSA. CDR3 length: 15 residues. J lost 2 bases, V lost 6 bases, and 9 bases had no gene match. In DNA form, the CDR3 reads TGTGCCAGCAGACGCGGACAGGGACAACCCTACGAGCAGTACTTC. As protein: CASRRGQGQPYEQYF.

This clonotype occurred a few times. This chain links TRBV6-1 with TRBJ2-1, with unresolved D. CDR3 length equals 15 residues. Germline V CDR1 and CDR2: MNHNS, SASEGT. Trimming shortened V by 6 bases and J by 6 bases, and 18 bases separated the two germline ends. The CDR3 region has the DNA TGTGCCAGCAGGGCCCCTCTTTTCGTCGTCAATGAGCAGTTCTTC. As protein: CASRAPLFVVNEQFF.